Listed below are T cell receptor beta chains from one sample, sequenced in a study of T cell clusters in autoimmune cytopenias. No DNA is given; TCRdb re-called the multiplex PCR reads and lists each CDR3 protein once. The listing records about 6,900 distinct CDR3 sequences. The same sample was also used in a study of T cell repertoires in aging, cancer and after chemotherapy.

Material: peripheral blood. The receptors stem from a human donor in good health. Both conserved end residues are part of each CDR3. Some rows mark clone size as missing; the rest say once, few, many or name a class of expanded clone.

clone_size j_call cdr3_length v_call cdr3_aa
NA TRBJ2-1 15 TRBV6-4 CASSRTPSSYNEQFF
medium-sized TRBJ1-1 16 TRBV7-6 CASSSERGLVNTEAFF
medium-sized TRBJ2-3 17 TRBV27 CASSLTYSGGVTDTQYF
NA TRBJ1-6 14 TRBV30 CAWRGGSYNSPLHF
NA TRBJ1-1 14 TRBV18 CASSPSGRQNEAFF
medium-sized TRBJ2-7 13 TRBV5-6 CASTWTGAYEQYF
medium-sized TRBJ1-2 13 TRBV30 CAWSLSQGYGYTF
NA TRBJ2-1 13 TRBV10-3 CAISESGDNEQFF
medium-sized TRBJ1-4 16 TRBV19 CASRGPNRGANEKLFF
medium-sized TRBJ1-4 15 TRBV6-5 CASKRDSSRNEKLFF
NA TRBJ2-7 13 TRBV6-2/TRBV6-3 CASSYADSYEQYF
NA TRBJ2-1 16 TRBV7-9 CASSTYQGRSYNEQFF
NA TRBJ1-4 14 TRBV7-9 CASSPGTGLEKLFF
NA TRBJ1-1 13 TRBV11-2 CASSLAGFREAFF
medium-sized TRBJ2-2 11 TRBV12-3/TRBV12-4 CASITGRELFF
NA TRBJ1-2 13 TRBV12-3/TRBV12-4 CASSGTSDYGYTF
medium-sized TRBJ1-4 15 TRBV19 CASSIQGRINEKLFF
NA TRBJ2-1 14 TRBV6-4 CASSPGTGHNEHFF
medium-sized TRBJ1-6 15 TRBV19 CASSMPWDSNSPLHF
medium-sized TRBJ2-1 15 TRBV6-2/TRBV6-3 CASSYTAGGGNEQFF
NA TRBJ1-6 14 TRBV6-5 CASHRADVFSPLHF
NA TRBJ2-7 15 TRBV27 CASSFLGQGAYEQYF
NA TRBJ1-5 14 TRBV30 CAWSRQGSNQPQHF
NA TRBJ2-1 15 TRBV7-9 CASSLAFSIGNEQFF
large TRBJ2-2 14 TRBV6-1 CAGSGGADTGELFF
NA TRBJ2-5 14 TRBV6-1 CASRASGGIETQYF
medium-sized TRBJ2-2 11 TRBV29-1 CSVIEAGELFF
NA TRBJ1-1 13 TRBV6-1 CASSPRRSGMPFF
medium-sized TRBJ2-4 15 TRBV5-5 CASSLGPGLENIQYF
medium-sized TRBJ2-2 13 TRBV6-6 CASRDRDTGELFF
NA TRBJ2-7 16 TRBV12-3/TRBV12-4 CASSYASGTGSYEQYF
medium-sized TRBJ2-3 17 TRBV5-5 CASSPPAGTLPTDTQYF
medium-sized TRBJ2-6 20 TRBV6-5 CASSYKRPSGGRSGANVLTF
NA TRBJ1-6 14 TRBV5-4 CASSFDSLNSPLHF
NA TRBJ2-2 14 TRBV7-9 CASSLQTGIGELFF
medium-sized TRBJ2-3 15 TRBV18 CASSPSTGGTDTQYF
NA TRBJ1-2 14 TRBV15 CATSTDRGQGGYTF
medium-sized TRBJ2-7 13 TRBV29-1 CSVAGDNNYEQYF
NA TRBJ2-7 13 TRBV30 CAWNRGLSYEQYF
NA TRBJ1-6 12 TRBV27 CASSWRGSPLHF
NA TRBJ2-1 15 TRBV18 CASSPGLEARHEQFF
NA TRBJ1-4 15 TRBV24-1 CATSDPRQGGEKLFF
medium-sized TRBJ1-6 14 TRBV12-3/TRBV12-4 CASSSRTGPSTLHF
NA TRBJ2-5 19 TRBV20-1 CSARVPPISGGAPGWTQYF
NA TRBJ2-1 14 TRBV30 CAWSVGRVRNEQFF
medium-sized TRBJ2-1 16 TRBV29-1 CSVEDPQRGGYNEQFF
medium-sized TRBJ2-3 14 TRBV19 CASSITGAADTQYF
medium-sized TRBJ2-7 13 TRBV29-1 CSVRRTSSYEQYF
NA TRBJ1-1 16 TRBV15 CATSRDLARADTEAFF
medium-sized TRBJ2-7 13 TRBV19 CASSSGPLDEQYF
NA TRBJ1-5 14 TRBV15 CATSGGQGSQPQHF
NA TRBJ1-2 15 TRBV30 CAWSATVQYSRGYTF